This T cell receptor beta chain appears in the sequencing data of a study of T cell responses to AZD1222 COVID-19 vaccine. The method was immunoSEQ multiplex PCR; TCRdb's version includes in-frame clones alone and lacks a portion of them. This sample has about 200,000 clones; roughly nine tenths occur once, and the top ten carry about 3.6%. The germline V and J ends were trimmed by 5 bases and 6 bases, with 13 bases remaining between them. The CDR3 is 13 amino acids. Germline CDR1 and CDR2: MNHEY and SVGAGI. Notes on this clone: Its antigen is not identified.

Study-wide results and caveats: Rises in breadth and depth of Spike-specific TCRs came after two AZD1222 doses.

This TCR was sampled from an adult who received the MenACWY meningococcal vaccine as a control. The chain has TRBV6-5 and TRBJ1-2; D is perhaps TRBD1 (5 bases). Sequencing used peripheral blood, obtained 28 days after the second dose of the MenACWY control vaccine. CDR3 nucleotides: TGTGCCAGCAGTCGAGGGGCCATGAATGGCTACACCTTC. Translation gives CASSRGAMNGYTF.